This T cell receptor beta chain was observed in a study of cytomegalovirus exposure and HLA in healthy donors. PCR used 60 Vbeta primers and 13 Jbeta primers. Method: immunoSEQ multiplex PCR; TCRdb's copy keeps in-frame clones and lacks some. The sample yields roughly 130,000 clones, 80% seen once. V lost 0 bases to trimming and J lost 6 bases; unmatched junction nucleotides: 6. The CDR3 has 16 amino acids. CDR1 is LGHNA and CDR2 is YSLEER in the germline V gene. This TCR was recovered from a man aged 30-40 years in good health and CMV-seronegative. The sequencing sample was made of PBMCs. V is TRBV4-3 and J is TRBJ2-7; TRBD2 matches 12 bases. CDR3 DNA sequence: TGCGCCAGCAGCCAAGATCCCGGACTAGCGGGACGCGAGCAGTACTTC. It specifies CASSQDPGLAGREQYF.